There are many counts of the clone carrying this T cell receptor beta chain. Its antigen is not identified. The sample originates from a study of CD8 T cells in ankylosing spondylitis. Findings and limits, study-wide: Some motif variants had been reported before (in reactive arthritis synovial fluid and blood). Several highly homologous variants made up a TCR beta motif that seemed to typify ankylosing spondylitis blood. Researchers report that disease-linked clones proved CD8+ and relatively rare in peripheral blood. It was reported that disease-linked clones were significantly enriched in matched ankylosing spondylitis synovial fluid.

Libraries for TCR beta were made by quantitative 5'-RACE with molecular barcodes. Via MiXCR, TCRdb re-called the 5' RACE reads, giving one row per CDR3 protein. This sample yields about 220,000 distinct CDR3 sequences, of which more than 5.5% are seen a single time; 14% belongs to the top ten. The V gene lost 3 bases and the J gene lost 1 base, with 8 bases spanning the gap. Germline CDR1 MDHEN, CDR2 SYDVKM. CDR3 size: 14 residues. This clonotype was sampled from a male donor with ankylosing spondylitis. The V gene is TRBV28, the J gene TRBJ2-3; D remains ambiguous. The sequencing sample was made of blood, either unsorted or a sorted T cell fraction (not recorded which). The DNA of the CDR3 is TGTGCCAGCAGTTTCGTCGCCGGCACAGATACGCAGTATTTT. It codes for CASSFVAGTDTQYF.